This entry lists 8 T cell receptor beta chains sequenced from one sample in a study of regulatory T cells in long-lasting Graves disease. Time point in this sample: newly diagnosed GD, antithyroid drugs for less than 3 months. Extracted RNA from PBMCs served as the source of the TCR library. Relying on iRepertoire HTBI primers and Arm-PCR of CDR3 regions, the team built TCR beta libraries. TCRdb re-derived calls from the multiplex PCR reads in MiXCR, one entry per CDR3 protein. The sample includes over 350,000 distinct CDR3 sequences, about 15% of them seen just once. This same sample was also part of a study on T cells in Graves' hyperthyroidism and ophthalmopathy.

Sequencing was performed on peripheral blood mononuclear cells (PBMCs), taken at new diagnosis, from a patient treated with antithyroid drugs. The receptors shown here come from a woman between 40 and 55 years old with Graves disease.

This clonotype was seen at least ten times. The rearrangement uses TRBV29-1 and TRBJ2-1; D perhaps matches TRBD1 (7 bases). The CDR3 covers 16 residues. Trimming removed 2 bases at V and 2 bases at J, with 16 bases between. CDR1 SQVTM and CDR2 ANQGSEA come from the germline V gene. CDR3 DNA sequence: TGCAGCGTTGAATCACCGGACAGGACTACCTACAATGAGCAGTTCTTC. Amino acids: CSVESPDRTTYNEQFF.

This chain links TRBV3-2 with TRBJ2-7; the D call TRBD1 from the table was never checked on the DNA. TRBV3-2 is marked as a pseudogene. The CDR3 totals 14 residues. CDR3 in DNA: TGTGCCAGCAGCCAAGGGACAGGGGATCTCGAGCAGTACTTC. Translation gives CASSQGTGDLEQYF.

This clonotype was counted between two and nine times. This chain uses TRBV19 with TRBJ1-2, with TRBD1 matching 10 bases. Looked up from germline, CDR1 is LNHDA and CDR2 is SQIVND (reference sequence). The V gene end was trimmed by 7 bases and the J gene end by 8 bases; junction bases not matched to a gene: 10. This CDR3 spans 14 amino acids. The CDR3, as DNA: TGTGCCAGTACTATCGGACAGGGGGAAAGAGGCTACACCTTC. Translating gives CASTIGQGERGYTF.

This clonotype was observed at least ten times. V usage is TRBV7-2 and J usage is TRBJ2-1; a weak D match, TRBD1 (6 bases). The CDR3 is made up of 13 amino acids. Germline CDR1 reads SGHTA; CDR2 reads FQGNSA. V gave up 3 bases and J gave up 9 bases, with 12 bases separating them. This CDR3 is CASSFGQSGEQFF. In DNA, the CDR3 is TGTGCCAGCAGCTTCGGACAGTCGGGTGAGCAGTTCTTC.

The chain carries TRBV5-5 and TRBJ2-5, with TRBD1 as a possible D gene (6 bases). The germline gives CDR1 SGHKS, CDR2 YYEKEE (reference sequence). V was clipped by 4 bases and J by 7 bases, with 20 bases between them. The CDR3 is made up of 15 amino acids. In nucleotides, the CDR3 is TGTGCCAGCAGCCTTCCCTTGACAGGTTCAATGACCCAGTACTTC. Protein product: CASSLPLTGSMTQYF. The variable domain in full, completed from reference TRBV5-5 and TRBJ2-5, reads DAGVTQSPTHLIKTRGQQVTLRCSPISGHKSVSWYQQVLGQGPQFIFQYYEKEERGRGNFPDRFSARQFPNYSSELNVNALLLGDSALYLCASSLPLTGSMTQYFGPGTRLLVL.

This clonotype was seen repeatedly, ten times or more. The CDR3 is CASSLGADTDTQYF. The CDR3 DNA is TGTGCCAGCAGTTTGGGAGCGGACACAGATACGCAGTATTTT. This chain uses TRBV28 with TRBJ2-3, with D maybe TRBD2 (5 bases). The V and J ends lost 3 bases and 2 bases respectively, with 9 bases between them. Germline V lookup: CDR1 MDHEN, CDR2 SYDVKM. The CDR3 length is 14 residues.

This clonotype appeared many times. The CDR3 coding sequence is TGCGCCAGCAGTGCAAGGGCGGACCTCTCCTACAATGAGCAGTTCTTC. Protein: CASSARADLSYNEQFF. V is TRBV10-2 and J is TRBJ2-1, with D unclear. The CDR3 covers 16 residues. The V gene lost 4 bases and the J gene lost 0 bases, with 13 bases spanning the gap. Germline lookup yields CDR1 WSHSY and CDR2 SAAADI.

In this sample, this clonotype turned up a few times. The chain links TRBV10-1 to TRBJ1-1, with TRBD1 matching 7 bases. Per germline, CDR1 WNHNN and CDR2 SYGVQD (reference sequence). This CDR3 spans 12 amino acids. After removal of 7 bases from V and 11 bases from J, the junction contained 10 bases not matched to a gene. DNA of the CDR3: TGCGCCAGCACTAGCGACAGGGTGTTTGCTTTCTTT. This translates into CASTSDRVFAFF.